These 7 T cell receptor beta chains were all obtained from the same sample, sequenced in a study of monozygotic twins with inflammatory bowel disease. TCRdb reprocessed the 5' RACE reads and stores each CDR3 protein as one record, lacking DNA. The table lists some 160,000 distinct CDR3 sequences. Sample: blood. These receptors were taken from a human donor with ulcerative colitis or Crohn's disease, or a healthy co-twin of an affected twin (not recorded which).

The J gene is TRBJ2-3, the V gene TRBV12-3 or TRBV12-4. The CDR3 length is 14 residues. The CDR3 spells CASSLALDTDTQYF.

The CDR3 sequence: CASSRQVSTRPSSYNEQFF. The rearrangement joins TRBV5-1 to TRBJ2-1; TCRdb returns TRBD1, unconfirmable since there is no DNA. Per germline, CDR1 SGHRS and CDR2 YFSETQ. The CDR3 has 19 residues.

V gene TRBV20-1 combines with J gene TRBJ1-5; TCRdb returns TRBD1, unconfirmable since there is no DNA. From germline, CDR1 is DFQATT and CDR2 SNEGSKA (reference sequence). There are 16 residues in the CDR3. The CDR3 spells CSARSYRDPGNQPQHF.

The CDR3 sequence is CASSARTGGGTETQYF. The chain recombines TRBV7-2 with TRBJ2-3; TCRdb's assignment of TRBD1 cannot be checked, as there is no DNA. The CDR3 has 16 residues. CDR1 and CDR2 (germline): SGHTA, FQGNSA.

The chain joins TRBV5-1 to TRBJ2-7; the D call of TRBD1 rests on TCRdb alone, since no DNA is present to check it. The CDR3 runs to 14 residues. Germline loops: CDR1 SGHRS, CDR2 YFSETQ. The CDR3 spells CASSLWGQVYEQYF.

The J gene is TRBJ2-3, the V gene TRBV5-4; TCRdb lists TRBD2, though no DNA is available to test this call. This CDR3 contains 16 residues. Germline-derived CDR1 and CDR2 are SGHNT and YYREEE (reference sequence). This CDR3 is CASTSPGGPSTDTQYF.

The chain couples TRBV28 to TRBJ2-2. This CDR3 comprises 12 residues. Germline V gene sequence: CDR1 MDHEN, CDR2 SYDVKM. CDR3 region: CASSLETGELFF.